What follows are 14 T cell receptor beta chains derived from one specimen sequenced in a study of control samples from healthy donors and cancer patients (dated by TCRdb to about 2020). The method behind the library was the immunoSEQ multiplex PCR assay. TCRdb carries this immuneACCESS record with in-frame sequences only. Its versions omit some clonotypes, under half of them owing to an unresolved V gene in the studies checked, with the rest unexplained. Within this sample are about 150,000 clones, with about 94% of them counted one time only. The top ten clones comprise about 5.6% of the sample. The sample consisted of blood. The receptors were sampled from a man aged 35-49 years in good health.

CDR3 protein: CASSLVGSRANTEAFF. CDR3 coding DNA: TGTGCCAGCAGCTTGGTAGGCAGTAGAGCGAACACTGAAGCTTTCTTT. V and J are TRBV5-6 and TRBJ1-1; D remains unclear. This CDR3 region has 16 residues. The germline V and J ends were trimmed by 0 bases and 1 base, with 13 bases remaining between them. The V gene's germline CDR1 is SGHDT and CDR2 YYEEEE. The full variable domain, rest sourced from reference TRBV5-6 and TRBJ1-1, is DAGVTQSPTHLIKTRGQQVTLRCSPKSGHDTVSWYQQALGQGPQFIFQYYEEEERQRGNFPDRFSGHQFPNYSSELNVNALLLGDSALYLCASSLVGSRANTEAFFGQGTRLTVV.

V and J are TRBV28 and TRBJ2-7; maybe TRBD2 (7 bases). Germline-derived CDR1 and CDR2 are MDHEN and SYDVKM. V was pared by 3 bases and J by 4 bases, with 19 bases between. The CDR3 loop spans 16 amino acids. The DNA of the CDR3 is TGTGCCAGCAGTTTTCGCGGCGGCGGGGGCAGGTACGAGCAGTACTTC. It specifies CASSFRGGGGRYEQYF.

The chain combines TRBV5-1 with TRBJ2-7, with TRBD2 matching over 7 bases. The CDR3 covers 14 residues. The V segment lost 0 bases and the J segment 7 bases; nucleotides outside the gene matches: 7. Per germline, CDR1 SGHRS and CDR2 YFSETQ. The CDR3 DNA is TGCGCCAGCAGCTTGGTAGTGGGAGCGGGGGAGCAGTACTTC. It specifies CASSLVVGAGEQYF.

The chain combines TRBV30 with TRBJ2-7, with D tentatively TRBD2 (5 bases). With 1 base removed from V and 7 bases from J, the gap between germline ends came to 17 bases. Germline values: CDR1 GTSNPN, CDR2 SVGIG (reference sequence). CDR3 size: 14 residues. The CDR3 here is CAWSELLLGGEQYF. For the CDR3, the DNA is TGTGCCTGGAGTGAACTCCTCCTCGGCGGGGAGCAGTACTTC.

The V gene is TRBV9, the J gene TRBJ2-3, with TRBD1 as a possible D gene (6 bases). V was cut by 1 base and J by 0 bases, with 12 bases left in between. Germline-derived CDR1 and CDR2 are SGDLS and YYNGEE. This CDR3 region has 16 residues. The CDR3 loop reads CASSVPPTGSTDTQYF. DNA for the CDR3: TGTGCCAGCAGCGTACCGCCGACAGGTAGCACAGATACGCAGTATTTT.

The V gene is TRBV6-2 or TRBV6-3, the J gene TRBJ2-7; D gene ambiguous. Trimming left V 2 bases short and J 3 bases short, with 8 bases between. The CDR3 has 13 residues. Germline values: CDR1 MNHEY, CDR2 SVGEGT. CDR3 in amino acids: CASSYSPNYEQYF. In DNA, the CDR3 is TGTGCCAGCAGTTACAGTCCTAACTACGAGCAGTACTTC.

V and J are TRBV4-3 and TRBJ2-5; tentative D call: TRBD2 (6 bases). The length of the CDR3 is 16 residues. Trimming took off 0 bases at V and 4 bases at J, with 15 bases between the two ends. CDR1 LGHNA and CDR2 YSLEER come from the germline V gene. The CDR3 DNA reads TGCGCCAGCAGCCAAGATTACACGACTAGGCCAGAGACCCAGTACTTC. Amino acids: CASSQDYTTRPETQYF.

The gene calls are TRBV30 and TRBJ2-3; the match to TRBD2 covers 7 bases. The germline V gene has CDR1 GTSNPN and CDR2 SVGIG (reference sequence). Trimming cost V 8 bases and J 6 bases; bases outside gene matches: 11. The CDR3 totals 13 residues. DNA for the CDR3: TGTGCCGTCGGCGGCCGGGGAGGGGATACGCAGTATTTT. This codes for CAVGGRGGDTQYF.

The genes are TRBV19 and TRBJ1-4; the D gene is possibly TRBD1 (6 bases). The germline V gene encodes CDR1 LNHDA and CDR2 SQIVND (reference sequence). Trimming removed 5 bases from V and 4 bases from J, with 17 bases in between. The CDR3 length is 16 residues. The CDR3 reads CASSFQPTGINEKLFF. The CDR3 bases are TGTGCCAGTAGTTTCCAGCCGACAGGAATTAATGAAAAACTGTTTTTT.

The chain joins TRBV25-1 to TRBJ1-1; 9 bases align to TRBD1. Germline trimming cut 7 bases from V and 1 base from J; bases unmatched to any gene: 4. CDR1 is MGHDK and CDR2 is SYGVNS in the germline V gene. This CDR3 is built from 14 residues. The CDR3 region is CASKQGAKNTEAFF. CDR3 nucleotide sequence: TGTGCCAGCAAACAGGGGGCTAAGAACACTGAAGCTTTCTTT.

This chain joins TRBV28 and TRBJ1-2, with D possibly being TRBD1 (6 bases). V lost 10 bases to trimming and J lost 3 bases, with 21 bases between them. The CDR3 is 15 amino acids. Germline CDR1 is MDHEN and CDR2 is SYDVKM. The CDR3 is CATSSAGGADYGYTF. Written as DNA, the CDR3 is TGTGCCACCTCTAGTGCGGGGGGCGCGGACTATGGCTACACCTTC.

This clone has just one count. The V gene is TRBV10-2, the J gene TRBJ1-1, with D unresolved. V lost 3 bases, J lost 1 base, and 9 bases lay in between. The germline V gene encodes CDR1 WSHSY and CDR2 SAAADI. CDR3 length equals 14 residues. The DNA for the CDR3 is TGCGCCAGCAGTGAACGGGGAGGGAACACTGAAGCTTTCTTT. The encoded protein is CASSERGGNTEAFF.

The chain links TRBV25-1 to TRBJ1-2, with D hard to call. CDR1 MGHDK and CDR2 SYGVNS come from the germline V gene. CDR3 length: 15 amino acids. Between the trimmed V and J ends, which lost 3 bases and 0 bases, there was a span of 11 bases. The CDR3 sequence: CASSDGQRSNYGYTF. The CDR3 DNA reads as TGTGCCAGCAGTGACGGGCAGCGTTCTAACTATGGCTACACCTTC.

This chain links TRBV4-1 with TRBJ1-1; no firm D call. V was clipped by 0 bases and J by 1 base, with 3 bases between them. Germline CDR1 is MGHRA and CDR2 is YSYEKL. The CDR3 spans 13 residues. DNA of the CDR3: TGCGCCAGCAGCCAAGAACCGAACACTGAAGCTTTCTTT. Residues: CASSQEPNTEAFF.